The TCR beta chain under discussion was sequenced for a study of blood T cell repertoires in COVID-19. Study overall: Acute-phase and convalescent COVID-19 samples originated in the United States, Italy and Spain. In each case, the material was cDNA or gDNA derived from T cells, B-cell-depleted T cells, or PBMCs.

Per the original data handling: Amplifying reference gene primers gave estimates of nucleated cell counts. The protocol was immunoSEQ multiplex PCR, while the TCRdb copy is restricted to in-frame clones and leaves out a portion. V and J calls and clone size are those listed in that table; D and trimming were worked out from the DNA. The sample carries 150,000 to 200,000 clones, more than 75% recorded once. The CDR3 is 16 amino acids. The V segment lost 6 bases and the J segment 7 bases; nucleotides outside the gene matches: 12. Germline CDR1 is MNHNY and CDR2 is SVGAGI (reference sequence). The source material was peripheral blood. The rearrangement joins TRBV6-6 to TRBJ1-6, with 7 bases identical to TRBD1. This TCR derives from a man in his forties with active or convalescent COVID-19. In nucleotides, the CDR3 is TGTGCCAGCAGCCAAAAACAGGGGACGGGGAATTCACCCCTCCACTTT. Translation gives CASSQKQGTGNSPLHF.